A single sample is the source of the 10 T cell receptor beta chains below, sequenced in a study of T-cell memory formation after mild COVID-19. Using its own MiXCR run on the 5' RACE reads, TCRdb lists one record per CDR3 protein. The table shows roughly 300,000 distinct CDR3 sequences, with roughly 8.2% occurring only once. Source material: PBMCs or a T cell subset sorted from them (not recorded which). The receptors were gathered from a man younger than 35 who had mild COVID-19 (a few samples of this study predate the infection). Cell type and time point are not known.

In this sample, this clonotype turned up a few times. The chain joins TRBV12-3 or TRBV12-4 to TRBJ1-5; no reliable D call. Trimming removed 3 bases from V and 8 bases from J, with 20 bases in between. The CDR3 has 16 amino acids. The CDR3 coding sequence is TGTGCCAGCAGTTTTATCCAAGGAGGAGCCCCAGAGCCCCAGCATTTT. Protein sequence: CASSFIQGGAPEPQHF.

This clonotype turned up a few times. A junction end diverges from the germline sequence, so it may reflect a read error. V usage is TRBV7-2 and J usage is TRBJ2-7; D possibly uses TRBD1 or TRBD2 (5 bases each). The CDR3 covers 12 residues. The V gene's germline CDR1 is SGHTA and CDR2 FQGNSA. DNA of the CDR3: TGTGCCAGCAGCGAATTCTTCGGGACGGCCATCTTC. Protein: CASSEFFGTAIF.

The chain couples TRBV6-5 to TRBJ1-1; D is unresolved. This CDR3 has 14 residues. V lost 5 bases and J 1 base, leaving 11 bases between the germline ends. Per the germline V gene, CDR1 is MNHEY and CDR2 is SVGAGI. The CDR3 sequence: CASSKRVGNTEAFF. The CDR3 region has the DNA TGTGCCAGCAGTAAGCGGGTCGGGAACACTGAAGCTTTCTTT.

The chain combines TRBV4-1 with TRBJ2-7; D unclear. V was cut by 0 bases and J by 0 bases, with 12 bases left in between. Looked up from germline, CDR1 is MGHRA and CDR2 is YSYEKL. The CDR3 is 16 amino acids. CDR3 in amino acids: CASSQDPHGSSYEQYF. CDR3 DNA sequence: TGCGCCAGCAGCCAAGATCCCCACGGCAGCTCCTACGAGCAGTACTTC.

This clonotype was seen ten or more times. V gene TRBV29-1 combines with J gene TRBJ2-1; 10 bases fit TRBD2. Germline V gene data show CDR1 as SQVTM and CDR2 as ANQGSEA. J was trimmed by 6 bases and V by 0 bases; bases with no gene match: 14. The CDR3 totals 18 residues. This chain's CDR3 is CSVEDLSLSSGGLNEQFF. DNA of the CDR3: TGCAGCGTTGAAGATCTCTCCCTGAGTAGCGGGGGGCTCAATGAGCAGTTCTTC.

The V gene is TRBV6-5, the J gene TRBJ1-5; D might be TRBD1 (5 bases). CDR3 length equals 14 residues. The germline CDR1 and CDR2 sequences are MNHEY and SVGAGI. The V end lost 8 bases, the J end lost 1 base, and 12 bases lay between the germline ends. Written as DNA, the CDR3 is TGTGCCAGCTCCCGTGGGGACAGCAATCAGCCCCAGCATTTT. Its protein product is CASSRGDSNQPQHF.

The chain recombines TRBV7-2 with TRBJ1-2, with D perhaps matching TRBD1 (6 bases). V lost 5 bases and J 7 bases, leaving 14 bases between the germline ends. The germline CDR1 and CDR2 sequences are SGHTA and FQGNSA. The CDR3 is made up of 13 amino acids. The CDR3 sequence: CASSPRGRRGYTF. CDR3 nucleotides: TGTGCCAGCAGCCCTCGGGGGCGACGTGGCTACACCTTC.

This sequence joins TRBV4-3 and TRBJ2-3, with D perhaps matching TRBD2 (5 bases). The ends were cut back, 4 bases at V and 5 bases at J, with 13 bases in the middle. This CDR3 region has 14 residues. CDR1 and CDR2 (germline): LGHNA, YSLEER. The CDR3 sequence: CASSPTPGIDTQYF. In DNA form, the CDR3 reads TGCGCCAGCAGCCCAACCCCGGGGATAGATACGCAGTATTTT.

This clonotype was counted at least ten times. The V gene is TRBV7-2, the J gene TRBJ1-6, with D unclear. Per the germline V gene, CDR1 is SGHTA and CDR2 is FQGNSA. The CDR3 extends over 14 amino acids. Trimming stripped 5 bases from V and 14 bases from J, with 19 bases between. The CDR3, as DNA: TGTGCCAGCAGCCCCATCCCGACGGCTTCGGCCCTCCACTTT. Its translation: CASSPIPTASALHF.

This clonotype was found many times. The chain recombines TRBV5-1 with TRBJ2-5; 8 positions agree with TRBD2. The CDR3 is made up of 13 amino acids. After removal of 6 bases from V and 5 bases from J, the junction contained 6 bases not matched to a gene. Looked up from germline, CDR1 is SGHRS and CDR2 is YFSETQ. CDR3: CASIPSGSETQYF. The DNA for the CDR3 is TGCGCCAGCATTCCTAGCGGGTCGGAGACCCAGTACTTC. Using reference TRBV5-1 and TRBJ2-5 for the parts outside the CDR3, the full variable domain is KAGVTQTPRYLIKTRGQQVTLSCSPISGHRSVSWYQQTPGQGLQFLFEYFSETQRNKGNFPGRFSGRQFSNSRSEMNVSTLELGDSALYLCASIPSGSETQYFGPGTRLLVL.